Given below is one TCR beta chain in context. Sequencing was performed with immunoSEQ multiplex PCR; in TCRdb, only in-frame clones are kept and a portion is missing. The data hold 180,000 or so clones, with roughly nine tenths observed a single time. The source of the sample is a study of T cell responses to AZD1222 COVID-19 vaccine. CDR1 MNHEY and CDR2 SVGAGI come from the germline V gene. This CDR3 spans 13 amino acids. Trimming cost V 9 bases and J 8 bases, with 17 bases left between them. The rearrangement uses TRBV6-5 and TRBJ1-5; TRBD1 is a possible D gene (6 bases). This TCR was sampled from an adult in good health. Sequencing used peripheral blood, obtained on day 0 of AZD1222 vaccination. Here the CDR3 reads CASLFDRREPQHF. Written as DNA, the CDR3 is TGTGCCAGTCTTTTCGACAGGCGTGAGCCCCAGCATTTT.